This entry features one T cell receptor (beta chain) sequence. The antigen is undetermined. Each subset's genomic DNA was split evenly across several immunoSEQ plates. The repertoire was sequenced with immunoSEQ multiplex PCR; TCRdb's copy has only in-frame clones and lacks some. The table records more than 2 million clones, over 85% of them present only once. This entry comes from a study of shared clonotypes between healthy human individuals. Findings and caveats of the study: Naive CD4 clonotypes overlapped across a handful of donors at about 5%. The study's rarefaction showed incomplete sorted-subset sequencing despite large depth.

Positive CCR7 selection of CD45RO-negative cells yielded the naive CD8 cells, and terminally differentiated effector memory CD45RA+ cells were excluded. The study enrolled healthy HIV-negative adults without recent acute infections or vaccinations as donors. Germline CDR1 is MGHRA and CDR2 is YSYEKL. Trimming removed 3 bases from V and 4 bases from J; junction bases left unmatched: 2. This CDR3 comprises 14 residues. This chain uses TRBV4-1 with TRBJ2-7, with 11 bases aligning to TRBD1. Input material: naive CD8+ T cells sorted from blood. The source of this sequence is a man aged 18 to 30 in good health. The chain's CDR3 is CASSQGQGEYEQYF. The CDR3, as DNA: TGCGCCAGCAGCCAGGGACAGGGGGAGTACGAGCAGTACTTC.